This T cell receptor (beta chain) was sequenced during a study of blood T cells in healthy people across ages (dated by TCRdb to between 2015 and 2017). For the wider study: In model experiments, roughly one uniquely barcoded TCR beta cDNA molecule per two T cells was captured by template switching. Age-related changes in TCR beta repertoire diversity were measured in the study by deep sequencing normalized with unique cDNA molecular identifiers. To avoid experimental bias, donors of different ages were randomly spread across the sequencing lanes. Using the same blood draw, the study looked at two additional independent replicas of 1 million unique cDNA reads for two donors, one aged 18 to 30 and the other aged 80 or older. Donors were grouped into four age groups: young (average about 15 years), middle-aged (roughly 38), aged (over 55) and long-lived (about 82). The study at large found these results: Since profiling was done on bulk unsorted PBMCs, naive and antigen-experienced compartments could not be conclusively compared. Because donor CMV infection status was unknown, age-related changes in expanded clonotypes were potentially confounded. Total diversity estimates from one million sequenced T cells were considered lower bounds and underestimates. Observed TCR beta diversity per million T cells fell roughly linearly with age, and a significant reduction was already apparent by age approximately 40. A strong correlation was found between observed TCR beta diversity and the percentage of naive T cells measured by flow cytometry. Compared with the aged group, the long-lived group had more naive CD4+ T cells, fewer expanded clones and increased TCR diversity, suggesting age selection.

In its sample, this clonotype was seen a few times. Its antigen target is currently unknown. Base qualities were left out, and no much larger clone turns up one base away. The roughly 42 donors, aged about 6 to 95 years, were systemically healthy Caucasian individuals from Russia. Ten milliliters of peripheral blood were drawn from each donor into EDTA-treated Vacutainer tubes. PBMCs were isolated by Ficoll-Paque density-gradient centrifugation, with at least 6 million obtained per sample. Trizol reagent was used to extract total RNA from PBMCs, with at least 6 micrograms per sample. For every donor, an aliquot of PBMCs went through flow cytometry to measure the percentages of naive CD45RAhigh/CD27high T cells. The method behind the library was 5' RACE. Instrument on record: Illumina HiSeq 2500. A second PCR of roughly 6 to 12 cycles was performed with a sample-barcoded 5' primer and a J-beta primer mix. A template-switch 5' adaptor carrying 12 random nucleotides introduced a unique molecular identifier onto each TCR beta cDNA molecule. Each sample yielded at least 3 million CDR3-containing paired-end reads. The Mint cDNA synthesis kit, primed by a TRBC-specific oligonucleotide, was used to synthesize first-strand cDNA from all RNA. Following uracil-DNA glycosylase treatment, a first 18-cycle PCR with universal primers M1SS and BC2_uni_R was performed on all cDNA. In the original analysis: For normalization, 1 million high-quality reads, each with a distinct molecular identifier, were randomly selected from each sample. Instead of being binned into consensus sequences, reads with shared molecular identifiers were discarded. CDR3 identification, clonotype clustering and error correction used MiTCR with a Q25 quality threshold and the strictest error-elimination algorithm. A nonparametric unseen species model with Euler transformation was used to estimate lower-bound total TCR beta diversity. The public reads were quality trimmed at Q25 with fastp and then assembled into clones with MiXCR by TCRdb, keeping productive beta chains. A single entry per CDR3 protein holds the most common genes and DNA from its merged rows. It is TCRdb's table, rather than the study itself, that gives the V and J calls and clone size. The sample records roughly 700,000 distinct CDR3 sequences, 45% to 50% of which are singletons. The leading ten clones occupy under 35% of the sample.

Specimen: blood. The clonotype originates from a woman aged 55-75 years in good health.

The CDR3 loop reads CASSLVGGQSYEQYF. The nucleotides are TGTGCCAGCAGCTTGGTCGGGGGACAGAGCTACGAGCAGTACTTC. This sequence uses TRBV7-3 and TRBJ2-7, and the D gene may be TRBD1, 7 bases matching. Reading from cysteine to phenylalanine, the CDR3 counts 15 amino acids. This entry keeps only the CDR3 DNA: 45 bases, framed from base 1. V lost 3 bases and J lost 3 bases; the stretch between them is 15 bases long. CDR1 and CDR2 were assigned from the germline V gene as SGHTA and FQGTGA. The variable domain in full, with residues beyond the CDR3 obtained from the reference TRBV7-3 and TRBJ2-7 genes, is GAGVSQTPSNKVTEKGKYVELRCDPISGHTALYWYRQSLGQGPEFLIYFQGTGAADDSGLPNDRFFAVRPEGSVSTLKIQRTERGDSAVYLCASSLVGGQSYEQYFGPGTRLTVT.